These 13 T cell receptor beta chains were all obtained from the same sample, sequenced in a study of spatial heterogeneity in lung cancer. Noted time point: sample taken at primary tumor resection. TCRdb ran MiXCR on the 5' RACE reads and lists one entry per CDR3 protein. The sample includes 45,000 to 55,000 distinct CDR3 sequences, less than 6% of them seen just once. This material consisted of PBMCs, taken at surgery. The receptors originated from a male donor with early-stage non-small cell lung cancer.

In its sample, this clonotype was seen many times. The chain uses TRBV14 and TRBJ1-1; no definite D call. Germline V gives CDR1 SGHDN, CDR2 FVKESK. The V gene lost 3 bases and the J gene lost 7 bases, with 9 bases spanning the gap. CDR3 size: 12 residues. The DNA of the CDR3 is TGTGCCAGCAGCCAGGTAGGAAGTGAAGCTTTCTTT. Translating gives CASSQVGSEAFF.

This clonotype was recorded many times. The V call is TRBV6-2 or TRBV6-3, the J call TRBJ1-5, with 8 nucleotides matching TRBD1. CDR1 is MNHEY, CDR2 SVGEGT, per germline. The CDR3 spans 14 residues. J gave up 3 bases and V 5 bases, and 3 bases lay outside the gene matches. The CDR3 spells CASSLTGANQPQHF. CDR3 DNA: TGTGCCAGCAGTCTGACAGGGGCCAATCAGCCCCAGCATTTT.

A few counts support this clonotype. This chain joins TRBV5-5 and TRBJ1-5; D is unclear. The CDR3 extends over 15 amino acids. V lost 4 bases, J lost 0 bases, and 11 bases lay in between. Per the germline V gene, CDR1 is SGHKS and CDR2 is YYEKEE (reference sequence). The CDR3 protein is CASSQDDYSNQPQHF. CDR3 sequence (DNA): TGTGCCAGCAGCCAGGACGACTATAGCAATCAGCCCCAGCATTTT.

This clonotype came up many times. The chain combines TRBV7-2 with TRBJ2-3; possibly TRBD1 for D (5 bases). CDR1 is SGHTA, CDR2 FQGNSA, per germline. The V end lost 4 bases, the J end lost 1 base, and 12 bases lay between the germline ends. The CDR3 is 15 residues long. The CDR3 is CASSWLRAGTDTQYF. As DNA, the CDR3 is TGTGCCAGCAGCTGGCTCAGGGCCGGCACAGATACGCAGTATTTT.

In this sample, this clonotype turned up many times. The rearrangement links TRBV20-1 to TRBJ2-1, with D perhaps TRBD1 (5 bases). This CDR3 is 13 amino acids long. The V gene lost 3 bases and the J gene lost 2 bases, with 8 bases spanning the gap. CDR1 and CDR2 from the germline V gene are DFQATT and SNEGSKA (reference sequence). The chain's CDR3 is CSASQGAYNEQFF. The CDR3 coding sequence is TGCAGTGCTAGTCAAGGGGCCTACAATGAGCAGTTCTTC.

At least ten counts were recorded for this clonotype. V gene TRBV20-1 combines with J gene TRBJ2-7; TRBD2 is a possible D gene (5 bases). The CDR3 spans 14 residues. V dropped 6 bases and J dropped 5 bases, with 20 bases sitting between them. From germline, CDR1 is DFQATT and CDR2 SNEGSKA (reference sequence). For the CDR3, the DNA is TGCAGTGCCACCCGGGGTCACCGCGGAAACGAGCAGTACTTC. It is translated as CSATRGHRGNEQYF.

Ten or more counts support this clonotype. The chain uses TRBV18 and TRBJ2-5; D gene unclear. Germline CDR1 is KGHSH and CDR2 is LQKENI. There are 12 residues in the CDR3. Trimming shortened V by 3 bases and J by 2 bases, and 4 bases separated the two germline ends. In DNA form, the CDR3 reads TGTGCCAGCTCACCGAGACAAGAGACCCAGTACTTC. Protein: CASSPRQETQYF.

In this sample, this clonotype turned up many times. The chain carries TRBV5-1 and TRBJ1-1; D gene unclear. The CDR3 consists of 15 residues. The ends were cut back, 3 bases at V and 1 base at J, with 13 bases in the middle. Per germline, CDR1 SGHRS and CDR2 YFSETQ. CDR3 loop: CASSSFVSKNTEAFF. CDR3 in DNA: TGCGCCAGCAGCTCTTTCGTCTCGAAGAACACTGAAGCTTTCTTT.

This clonotype has a handful of counts. This chain connects TRBV6-6 to TRBJ2-7, with 9 nucleotides matching TRBD1. Germline V CDR1 and CDR2: MNHNY, SVGAGI (reference sequence). There are 13 residues in the CDR3. Trimming took 8 bases from V and 4 from J; bases not matched to a gene: 6. The CDR3 loop reads CASCSTGGYEQYF. CDR3 in DNA: TGTGCCAGCTGTTCGACAGGGGGTTACGAGCAGTACTTC.

There are many counts of this clonotype. The V and J genes are TRBV30 and TRBJ2-3, with a possible D match to TRBD2 (5 bases). Germline V lookup: CDR1 GTSNPN, CDR2 SVGIG (reference sequence). Trimming removed 1 base at V and 1 base at J, with 12 bases between. The CDR3 is made up of 15 amino acids. The CDR3 bases are TGTGCCTGGAGTGGCCAAGGGAGCCGCACAGATACGCAGTATTTT. It is translated as CAWSGQGSRTDTQYF. The full variable domain, its missing parts supplied by reference TRBV30 and TRBJ2-3, is SQTIHQWPATLVQPVGSPLSLECTVEGTSNPNLYWYRQAAGRGLQLLFYSVGIGQISSEVPQNLSASRPQDRQFILSSKKLLLSDSGFYLCAWSGQGSRTDTQYFGPGTRLTVL.

At least ten counts were recorded for this clonotype. V and J are TRBV7-6 and TRBJ1-5; D gene uncertain. The V gene lost 5 bases and the J gene lost 1 base, with 9 bases spanning the gap. The CDR3 has 14 amino acids. Per the germline V gene, CDR1 is SGHVS and CDR2 is FNYEAQ. The CDR3 loop is CASSTGGSNQPQHF. Here the CDR3 DNA reads TGTGCCAGCAGCACGGGTGGGAGCAATCAGCCCCAGCATTTT.

This clonotype appeared many times. This chain connects TRBV20-1 to TRBJ1-5; D remains unclear. From germline, CDR1 is DFQATT and CDR2 SNEGSKA (reference sequence). CDR3 length: 14 amino acids. V was shortened by 5 bases and J by 1 base, with 12 bases between the two germline ends. The DNA for the CDR3 is TGCAGTGCTCGCCCACATGGAAGCAATCAGCCCCAGCATTTT. Translated: CSARPHGSNQPQHF.

This clonotype was seen more than once but under ten times. The rearrangement links TRBV29-1 to TRBJ1-5, with unresolved D. Deletions cut 4 bases from V and 5 bases from J, with 9 bases between. CDR1 and CDR2 from the germline V gene are SQVTM and ANQGSEA. The CDR3 has 12 amino acids. DNA for the CDR3: TGCAGCGTTGCGGTGGCCGATCAGCCCCAGCATTTT. It is translated as CSVAVADQPQHF.